The 20 T cell receptor beta chains below come from one sample, sequenced in a study of cytomegalovirus exposure and HLA in healthy donors. The primer mix had 60 Vbeta and 13 Jbeta primers. Generated by immunoSEQ multiplex PCR, the TCRdb table keeps only in-frame clones and is missing some. The sample records roughly 200,000 clones, 10% to 15% being singletons. Sequenced material: PBMCs. The receptors derive from a man in his fifties in good health and CMV-seropositive.

This rearrangement joins TRBV14 to TRBJ1-6; D perhaps matches TRBD1 (5 bases). Germline-derived CDR1 and CDR2 are SGHDN and FVKESK. This CDR3 region has 16 residues. V was trimmed by 0 bases and J by 4 bases, leaving 10 bases between them. The CDR3 DNA reads as TGTGCCAGCAGCCAAGATTACGACAGATATAATTCACCCCTCCACTTT. Translated, it gives CASSQDYDRYNSPLHF.

This clone has more than one count but fewer than ten. V and J are TRBV7-9 and TRBJ1-4; unclear D gene. V lost 10 bases, J lost 0 bases, and 9 bases lay in between. CDR1 SEHNR and CDR2 FQNEAQ come from the germline V gene (reference sequence). The CDR3 consists of 13 residues. CDR3 coding DNA: TGTGCCACGAGGAGAGCAACTAATGAAAAACTGTTTTTT. Its translation: CATRRATNEKLFF.

This clone has at least ten counts. V gene TRBV9 combines with J gene TRBJ2-3; D not resolved. The CDR3 extends over 14 amino acids. CDR1 SGDLS and CDR2 YYNGEE come from the germline V gene. Trimming took off 0 bases at V and 5 bases at J, with 10 bases between the two ends. DNA of the CDR3: TGTGCCAGCAGCGTAGATAGAACGTTAGATACGCAGTATTTT. Translated, it gives CASSVDRTLDTQYF.

V is TRBV5-4 and J is TRBJ2-3; 9 bases match TRBD2. The CDR3 loop spans 16 amino acids. V trimming: 6 bases; J trimming: 1 base; junction bases outside the gene matches: 9. Germline V gene sequence: CDR1 SGHNT, CDR2 YYREEE (reference sequence). The CDR3 spells CASTLGGGEGTDTQYF. In nucleotides, the CDR3 is TGTGCCAGCACCCTTGGCGGGGGGGAGGGCACAGATACGCAGTATTTT.

In this sample, this clone turned up a few times. V gene TRBV30 combines with J gene TRBJ1-4; D is perhaps TRBD1 (6 bases). The CDR3 is 13 amino acids. Germline values: CDR1 GTSNPN, CDR2 SVGIG (reference sequence). V lost 4 bases and J 5 bases, leaving 11 bases between the germline ends. The CDR3 DNA reads TGTGCCTGGACCAGGGGTAGGAATGAAAAACTGTTTTTT. Residues: CAWTRGRNEKLFF.

The rearrangement joins TRBV6-6 to TRBJ1-5; no firm D call. This CDR3 comprises 15 residues. Germline V lookup: CDR1 MNHNY, CDR2 SVGAGI (reference sequence). V lost 3 bases to trimming and J lost 2 bases, with 11 bases between them. Here the CDR3 reads CASSYLQKGNQPQHF. CDR3 in DNA: TGTGCCAGCAGTTATTTACAGAAAGGCAATCAGCCCCAGCATTTT.

This clone was observed a single time. This chain connects TRBV4-1 to TRBJ2-3; no definite D call. Germline loops: CDR1 MGHRA, CDR2 YSYEKL. V was pared by 0 bases and J by 8 bases, with 15 bases between. CDR3 size: 15 residues. CDR3 nucleotides: TGCGCCAGCAGCCAAGATTCCGGAGAGCTGGTTACGCAGTATTTT. This translates into CASSQDSGELVTQYF.

This clone was seen only a few times. The junction shows a germline mismatch at one end, possibly a read error. This rearrangement joins TRBV7-2 to TRBJ2-7, with D perhaps TRBD2 (6 bases). Per the germline V gene, CDR1 is SGHTA and CDR2 is FQGNSA. This CDR3 has 13 residues. This chain's CDR3 is CANSSRQGGEQYF. The CDR3 bases are TGTGCCAACAGCTCCCGGCAGGGAGGCGAGCAGTACTTC.

This chain joins TRBV6-5 and TRBJ2-1, with D possibly TRBD1 on 5 matching bases. Germline-derived CDR1 and CDR2 are MNHEY and SVGAGI. The V gene lost 2 bases and the J gene lost 3 bases, with 5 bases spanning the gap. CDR3 size: 13 residues. Here the CDR3 DNA reads TGTGCCAGCAGTTACGACAGCTACAATGAGCAGTTCTTC. It translates to CASSYDSYNEQFF.

This clone was found a few times. The chain has TRBV14 and TRBJ2-7; TRBD1 matches 11 bases. CDR1 and CDR2 from the germline V gene are SGHDN and FVKESK. The CDR3 sequence is 15 residues long. V trimming: 1 base; J trimming: 7 bases; junction bases outside the gene matches: 6. The CDR3 reads CASSQARTGGFEQYF. CDR3 sequence (DNA): TGTGCCAGCAGCCAAGCAAGGACAGGGGGCTTTGAGCAGTACTTC.

This clone has more than one count but fewer than ten. This rearrangement joins TRBV7-2 to TRBJ1-1, with D uncertain. The V and J ends lost 2 bases and 2 bases respectively, with 12 bases between them. CDR1 and CDR2 from the germline V gene are SGHTA and FQGNSA. This CDR3 has 15 residues. As DNA, the CDR3 is TGTGCCAGCAGCTTAAAAGAGGTACTAAACACTGAAGCTTTCTTT. Residues: CASSLKEVLNTEAFF.

In its sample, this clone was seen a few times. The chain has TRBV5-4 and TRBJ1-4; D is uncertain. The V gene lost 3 bases and the J gene lost 6 bases, with 9 bases spanning the gap. The germline V gene has CDR1 SGHNT and CDR2 YYREEE (reference sequence). The CDR3 has 13 amino acids. CDR3 loop: CASSYTADEKLFF. CDR3 DNA sequence: TGTGCCAGCAGCTATACAGCAGATGAAAAACTGTTTTTT.

The chain joins TRBV9 to TRBJ2-3; 8 bases are a match to TRBD2. This CDR3 spans 16 amino acids. With 0 bases clipped from V and 6 bases from J, the junction kept 9 bases outside the gene matches. Germline CDR1 reads SGDLS; CDR2 reads YYNGEE. The CDR3 protein is CASSVAIAGQMDTQYF. CDR3 in DNA: TGTGCCAGCAGCGTAGCGATAGCGGGGCAAATGGATACGCAGTATTTT.

The V gene is TRBV27, the J gene TRBJ1-6; D not resolved. Germline V CDR1 and CDR2: MNHEY, SMNVEV (reference sequence). The CDR3 is made up of 16 amino acids. V lost 6 bases, J lost 6 bases, and 18 bases lay in between. The CDR3 DNA reads as TGTGCCAGCAGACCGCGGCCGGGTTTTGGTAATTCACCCCTCCACTTT. Residues: CASRPRPGFGNSPLHF.

The gene calls are TRBV15 and TRBJ1-4, with D possibly TRBD1 on 5 matching bases. The germline CDR1 and CDR2 sequences are LNHNV and YYDKDF (reference sequence). CDR3 length: 12 residues. V lost 7 bases to trimming and J lost 5 bases, with 8 bases between them. The DNA of the CDR3 is TGTGCCACCACGGGGGGAAATGAAAAACTGTTTTTT. Translating it yields CATTGGNEKLFF. The full variable domain, in which reference TRBV15 and TRBJ1-4 provide the parts outside the CDR3, is DAMVIQNPRYQVTQFGKPVTLSCSQTLNHNVMYWYQQKSSQAPKLLFHYYDKDFNNEADTPDNFQSRRPNTSFCFLDIRSPGLGDTAMYLCATTGGNEKLFFGSGTQLSVL.

The J gene is TRBJ1-4, the V gene TRBV30; 7 bases fit TRBD1. Germline V gives CDR1 GTSNPN, CDR2 SVGIG (reference sequence). J lost 4 bases, V lost 3 bases, and 5 bases had no gene match. The CDR3 runs to 14 residues. CDR3 sequence: CAWSPTGINEKLFF. The CDR3, as DNA: TGTGCCTGGAGCCCGACAGGGATTAATGAAAAACTGTTTTTT.

In its sample, this clone was seen a few times. The chain has TRBV28 and TRBJ1-2; D possibly corresponds to TRBD1 (5 bases). The CDR3 runs 14 residues. V lost 3 bases and J 6 bases, leaving 14 bases between the germline ends. The V gene's germline CDR1 is MDHEN and CDR2 SYDVKM. In DNA form, the CDR3 reads TGTGCCAGCAGTTTGGGGGGAGAGAGGAATGGCTACACCTTC. Residues: CASSLGGERNGYTF.

The chain has TRBV9 and TRBJ1-4; D remains ambiguous. Germline CDR1 is SGDLS and CDR2 is YYNGEE. This CDR3 region has 15 residues. V was cut by 0 bases and J by 0 bases, with 6 bases left in between. The CDR3 bases are TGTGCCAGCAGCGTAGCAGGTGCAACTAATGAAAAACTGTTTTTT. Amino acid sequence: CASSVAGATNEKLFF.

This clone has just a few counts. The V call is TRBV13, the J call TRBJ2-5; tentatively, D is TRBD1 (5 bases). The CDR3 extends over 16 amino acids. V lost 4 bases, J lost 5 bases, and 20 bases lay in between. In germline, CDR1 is PRHDT, CDR2 FYEKMQ (reference sequence). The CDR3 here is CASSSGRWGYRETQYF. The CDR3 region has the DNA TGTGCCAGCAGCTCCGGACGGTGGGGTTACAGGGAGACCCAGTACTTC.

V usage is TRBV5-5 and J usage is TRBJ2-3; TRBD1 is a possible D gene (5 bases). V was cut by 2 bases and J by 0 bases, with 10 bases left in between. Looked up from germline, CDR1 is SGHKS and CDR2 is YYEKEE (reference sequence). The CDR3 has 15 amino acids. This CDR3 is CASSLPRVSTDTQYF. The CDR3 DNA reads TGTGCCAGCAGCTTACCCAGGGTTAGCACAGATACGCAGTATTTT.